These T cell receptor beta chains were read from a single sample in a study of OX40 agonist ivuxolimab in advanced cancers. The table came from immunoSEQ multiplex PCR; TCRdb's copy has only in-frame clones and leaves some out. This sample has some 85,000 clones; roughly nine tenths occur once, and the top ten carry around 1.6%. Specimen: CD4+ or CD8+ T cells sorted from blood, collected in a trial of the OX40 agonist ivuxolimab. The origin of the receptors is an adult with an advanced solid tumor such as melanoma, head and neck, liver or kidney cancer. CDR3s leave out the opening cysteine and the closing phenylalanine or tryptophan.

13,TRBV6-6,ASSWSGSTYNEQF
13,TRBV7-6,ASTAISGHGDTQY
10,TRBV27,ASSYAHYEQY
14,TRBV11-2,ASSPTSGRTPYEQY
12,TRBV30,AWRRTLALPEQY
11,TRBV29-1,SVRGRGDNEQF
9,TRBV10-3,ASRDGPEQY
13,TRBV29-1,SAPVGVVNTGELF
13,TRBV5-1,ASSLGLADTDTQY
12,TRBV10-3,AIRGDSRTDTQY
12,TRBV5-5,ASSPLLGNTEAF
9,TRBV11-2,ASSLMGEQY
11,TRBV7-3,ASSFTGRSEAF
11,TRBV7-2,ASSRTGNYEQY
13,TRBV28,ASSLPSGGGNTIY
13,TRBV29-1,SVDLWDLRADTQY
11,TRBV7-3,ASSRDSTDTQY
12,TRBV5-5,ASSWGQFNQPQH
11,TRBV27,ASSSSTVYGYT
13,TRBV4-1,ASSQGGGNRDEQF
14,TRBV19,ASSTRDMGAGAEAF
14,TRBV7-6,ASSLTGAESNQPQH
14,TRBV14,ASSRNSGSGTGELF
13,TRBV5-1,ASSLAPGVGDEQY
13,TRBV5-1,ASSLAGVGTGELF
12,TRBV19,ASSTGLVPDTQY